Following are 18 T cell receptor beta chains from one sample sequenced in a study of T cells in Graves' hyperthyroidism and ophthalmopathy. Amplification yielded TCR beta CDR3 regions, with RNA transcripts as the source. TCR CDR3 regions were first amplified by RT-PCR with HTBI primers. MiXCR, run by TCRdb on the multiplex PCR reads, gives a single entry per CDR3 protein. The table shows 600,000 to 650,000 distinct CDR3 sequences, with around 20% occurring only once. Sequenced: blood. Source of these receptors: a man aged 25 to 40 with Graves' ophthalmopathy.

This clonotype appeared many times. The V gene is TRBV12-3 or TRBV12-4, the J gene TRBJ2-3, with 7 nucleotides matching TRBD1. The CDR3 extends over 15 amino acids. The J segment lost 2 bases and the V segment lost 3 bases, leaving 5 bases of the junction unmatched. The CDR3 nucleotides are TGTGCCAGCAGTTTGACAGGGATCCTCACAGATACGCAGTATTTT. This translates into CASSLTGILTDTQYF.

The gene calls are TRBV6-2 or TRBV6-3 and TRBJ1-5; no reliable D call. Per germline, CDR1 MNHEY and CDR2 SVGEGT. This CDR3 is built from 15 residues. The V end lost 5 bases, the J end lost 6 bases, and 17 bases lay between the germline ends. The CDR3, as DNA: TGTGCCAGCAGTCGCCCGGAAGGTTCGGGTCAGCCCCAGCATTTT. This encodes CASSRPEGSGQPQHF.

This clonotype was observed a few times. This chain links TRBV5-5 with TRBJ1-3; D call uncertain. Deletions cut 0 bases from V and 2 bases from J, with 9 bases between. Per germline, CDR1 SGHKS and CDR2 YYEKEE (reference sequence). The CDR3 is 15 residues long. The CDR3: CASSLETVTGNTIYF. The CDR3 DNA is TGTGCCAGCAGCTTGGAAACGGTTACTGGAAACACCATATATTTT.

V is TRBV2 and J is TRBJ1-6; D is ambiguous. CDR3 length equals 15 residues. V was clipped by 1 base and J by 5 bases, with 9 bases between them. CDR1 is SNHLY, CDR2 FYNNEI, per germline. CDR3 nucleotide sequence: TGTGCCAGCAGTGAAGGACGTCTGCATAATTCACCCCTCCACTTT. Translation: CASSEGRLHNSPLHF.

This clonotype showed up just a few times. The gene calls are TRBV7-2 and TRBJ2-1; D is ambiguous. V shed 5 bases and J shed 7 bases, with 12 bases lying between them. The CDR3 is 13 residues long. Per the germline V gene, CDR1 is SGHTA and CDR2 is FQGNSA. CDR3 loop: CASSTDVLNEQFF. The CDR3 DNA sequence: TGTGCCAGCAGCACGGATGTCTTAAATGAGCAGTTCTTC.

The chain uses TRBV5-1 and TRBJ2-1; 7 nucleotides line up with TRBD2. The V segment lost 4 bases and the J segment 0 bases; nucleotides outside the gene matches: 4. The CDR3 totals 15 residues. Per germline, CDR1 SGHRS and CDR2 YFSETQ. This CDR3 is CASSRAGFSYNEQFF. CDR3 in DNA: TGCGCCAGCAGCCGAGCGGGATTCTCCTACAATGAGCAGTTCTTC.

V is TRBV7-3 and J is TRBJ1-4, with a tentative D call TRBD1 (6 bases). CDR1 and CDR2 from the germline V gene are SGHTA and FQGTGA. This CDR3 region has 13 residues. Trimming shortened V by 4 bases and J by 8 bases, and 11 bases separated the two germline ends. The CDR3 nucleotides are TGTGCCAGCAGCTCGGGGGGGCCCGAAAAACTGTTTTTT. Translation gives CASSSGGPEKLFF.

The V call is TRBV7-9, the J call TRBJ2-7; D gene uncertain. V was clipped by 4 bases and J by 2 bases, with 12 bases between them. Germline CDR1 is SEHNR and CDR2 is FQNEAQ (reference sequence). The CDR3 is made up of 14 amino acids. CDR3 nucleotides: TGTGCCAGCAGCTCGACCGGAAGGCCCTACGAGCAGTACTTC. The encoded protein is CASSSTGRPYEQYF.

This CDR3 is CARTGTYNEQFF. As DNA, the CDR3 is TGTGCCAGGACCGGGACCTACAATGAGCAGTTCTTC. V is TRBV6-4 and J is TRBJ2-1; TRBD2 is a possible D gene (5 bases). CDR3 length: 12 amino acids. V was pared by 9 bases and J by 2 bases, with 8 bases between. CDR1 is MRHNA, CDR2 SNTAGT, per germline.

The rearrangement links TRBV12-3 or TRBV12-4 to TRBJ2-2, with D possibly matching TRBD1 (5 bases). This CDR3 contains 15 residues. V lost 3 bases and J lost 4, with 12 bases in between. CDR3 nucleotide sequence: TGTGCCAGCAGTTTCGCAGGGATGGGCACCGGGGAGCTGTTTTTT. It translates to CASSFAGMGTGELFF.

This clonotype was observed many times. The chain recombines TRBV7-2 with TRBJ2-7, with D possibly being TRBD2 (6 bases). The CDR3 is 17 amino acids. CDR1 SGHTA and CDR2 FQGNSA come from the germline V gene. V shed 0 bases and J shed 2 bases, with 17 bases lying between them. CDR3 nucleotides: TGTGCCAGCAGCTTAGCGGCGGGAAGTCTAGCAACCTACGAGCAGTACTTC. This translates into CASSLAAGSLATYEQYF.

This sequence joins TRBV11-2 and TRBJ2-6; D unclear. The CDR3 is made up of 13 amino acids. The V and J ends lost 6 bases and 1 base respectively, with 4 bases between them. CDR1 is SGHAT and CDR2 is FQNNGV in the germline V gene. The CDR3: CASRPSGANVLTF. Here the CDR3 DNA reads TGTGCCAGCAGACCATCTGGGGCCAACGTCCTGACTTTC.

The rearrangement joins TRBV6-1 to TRBJ1-6; D not resolved. The CDR3 runs 11 residues. The germline V and J ends were trimmed by 6 bases and 11 bases, with 8 bases remaining between them. Germline V gives CDR1 MNHNS, CDR2 SASEGT. CDR3 residues: CASRQNPPLHF. The DNA of the CDR3 is TGTGCCAGCAGACAAAACCCACCCCTCCACTTT.

Many counts were recorded for this clonotype. This chain connects TRBV11-2 to TRBJ2-1; 7 positions agree with TRBD2. V lost 5 bases and J lost 12; bases outside the gene matches: 16. This CDR3 has 15 amino acids. Germline CDR1 reads SGHAT; CDR2 reads FQNNGV. CDR3 nucleotides: TGTGCCAGCAGCACCCGCTCTAGCGGAGCACCCGGGCAGTTCTTC. This sequence encodes CASSTRSSGAPGQFF.

This clonotype was observed many times. This chain uses TRBV12-3 or TRBV12-4 with TRBJ1-6; D is unresolved. Trimming removed 7 bases at V and 10 bases at J, with 17 bases between. The CDR3 runs to 14 residues. CDR3: CASTTNALRSPLHF. The CDR3 nucleotides read TGTGCCAGCACCACCAACGCCCTAAGATCACCCCTCCACTTT.

This clonotype was counted a few times. The rearrangement uses TRBV6-6 and TRBJ2-7; 7 nucleotides match TRBD2. V shed 0 bases, J shed 7 bases, and the junction held 6 bases outside the gene matches. Germline values: CDR1 MNHNY, CDR2 SVGAGI (reference sequence). CDR3 length: 14 amino acids. In DNA, the CDR3 is TGTGCCAGCAGTTACTCGGGGGGGGGAAAGGAGCAGTACTTC. It yields the protein CASSYSGGGKEQYF.

The CDR3 region has the DNA TGTGCCAGTAGTATTCGGGGGACTAGCACAGATACGCAGTATTTT. Amino acids: CASSIRGTSTDTQYF. The rearrangement joins TRBV19 to TRBJ2-3, with D perhaps TRBD2 (6 bases). The V end was cut by 3 bases, the J end by 0 bases, with 10 bases between. Germline lookup yields CDR1 LNHDA and CDR2 SQIVND (reference sequence). The CDR3 is 15 residues long.

The chain has TRBV18 and TRBJ2-7; 11 bases align to TRBD1. V shed 2 bases, J shed 3 bases, and the junction held 3 bases outside the gene matches. The CDR3 totals 15 residues. Germline V lookup: CDR1 KGHSH, CDR2 LQKENI. The CDR3 protein is CASSPRDRGNYEQYF. Written as DNA, the CDR3 is TGTGCCAGCTCACCAAGGGACAGGGGGAACTACGAGCAGTACTTC.